The clone carrying this TCR beta chain has just a few counts. What it binds is unknown. Unmatched junction bases numbered 8, after V lost 8 bases and J lost 6 bases. The CDR3 extends over 13 amino acids. Germline CDR1 and CDR2: LNHDA and SQIVND (reference sequence). Some clones are missing from TCRdb's copy, which holds only in-frame ones; the method was immunoSEQ multiplex PCR. In the table there are roughly 98,000 clones, around 83% of which are singletons. This specimen belongs to a study of OX40 agonist ivuxolimab in advanced cancers. Study as a whole: Every 2 weeks, patients got intravenous ivuxolimab at one of six dose levels (0.01-10 mg/kg).

Study conclusions and caveats: There was clonal expansion of CD4+ and CD8+ blood T cells by week 6 at 0.1 to 3.0 mg/kg.

V usage is TRBV19 and J usage is TRBJ2-3; 7 bases match TRBD1. The receptor was isolated from an adult with an advanced solid tumor such as melanoma, head and neck, liver or kidney cancer. The sequences come from CD4+ or CD8+ T cells sorted from blood, collected in a trial of the OX40 agonist ivuxolimab. CDR3 loop: CASSSGGDDTQYF. The DNA for the CDR3 is TGTGCCAGTTCCTCAGGGGGAGATGATACGCAGTATTTT.